The subject of this entry is one T cell receptor beta chain. Its specificity is not known. Researchers used genomic DNA as the template to profile TCR beta VDJ and CDR3. TCRdb processed the reads anew with MiXCR; each CDR3 protein has one entry. The sample gives hundreds of thousands of distinct CDR3 sequences, about two thirds of which show up once; approximately 3.9% is in the top ten. CDR1 and CDR2 (germline): SGHRS, YFSETQ. Trimming pared 4 bases from V and 3 bases from J, leaving 16 bases between. The CDR3 extends over 15 amino acids. The data belong to a study of CD8+CD57+ T cells in acquired aplastic anemia. At the level of the study: Healthy-donor CD4+ cells averaged about 11 million reads. General observations from the study: It was found that more than 25 CD8+ CDR3 sequences were shared between patients and controls.

The chain joins TRBV5-1 to TRBJ1-1; a possible D gene is TRBD1 (6 bases). This receptor was taken from a human donor in good health, serving as a control. Sequenced material: sorted CD4+, CD8+, or CD8+CD57+ T cells (not recorded which) from PBMCs. CDR3 amino acids: CASSVRGAGDTEAFF. In DNA form, the CDR3 reads TGCGCCAGCAGCGTGAGGGGGGCGGGGGACACTGAAGCTTTCTTT.